What follows is one T cell receptor beta chain and its context. The sample holds many counts of this clonotype. Its binding antigen is unknown. Base qualities are missing; no much larger clone stands one base away. This record comes from a study of early T cells in non-severe SARS-CoV-2 infection (dated by TCRdb to the early 2020s). At the level of the whole study: Because TCR sequencing relied on bulk RNA taken from unsorted whole blood, pairing of alpha and beta chains was not possible.

Broader findings and caveats from the paper: Matching against VDJdb was skewed toward anti-spike CD8 responses, likely underestimated virus-specific expansions, and missed private and CD4 specificities.

The CDR3 numbers 11 residues from cysteine through phenylalanine. Only the CDR3 region is kept as DNA, spanning 33 bases read in frame from base 1. In the germline V gene, CDR1 corresponds to SNHLY and CDR2 to FYNNEI. V loses 1 base, J loses 14 bases, and the germline ends lie 6 bases apart. Library method: 5' RACE. The listed sequencing device is NextSeq 500. The TCR library protocol attached unique molecular identifiers to individual cDNA molecules to correct for sequencing error and PCR bias. Sequencing covered both TCR alpha and beta chains, and within each sample the abundances of alpha and beta sequences were tightly co-correlated. Concerning the study's data processing: Decombinator V4 was used to perform V gene, J gene and CDR3 annotation of TCR sequences. TCRs were defined as expanded if a significant change between any two time points was detected under a Poisson model with p below 0.0001. TCR abundances were normalised to the total number of TCRs sequenced per sample and expressed as counts per million. MAIT TCRs were defined by TRAV1-2 paired with TRAJ12, TRAJ20 or TRAJ33, and iNKT TCRs by TRAV10 paired with TRAJ18. A search of VDJdb, accessed on 1 November 2021, was run for TCRs annotated to CMV, EBV and SARS-CoV-2, with TCRs annotated for multiple antigens excluded. Using fastp at Q25 and MiXCR, TCRdb reprocessed the public reads and kept productive beta chains. Every distinct CDR3 protein forms one entry, paired with its most common genes and DNA. In this record, the V and J calls reflect TCRdb's handling and not the investigators' own analysis. The sample contains approximately 52,000 distinct CDR3 sequences, approximately 7.6% of them found a single time. The ten biggest clones cover 3.5% to 4.5% of the sample.

Set within a cohort of healthcare workers in London, UK, this nested case-control study involved weekly PCR testing of nasopharyngeal swabs along with blood sampling. Healthcare workers were recruited during the week of the UK lockdown, between 23 and 31 March 2020, and followed weekly for up to roughly 15 weeks. The sequenced sample was whole blood. This receptor was taken from an adult who was a healthcare worker with PCR-confirmed SARS-CoV-2 infection or an uninfected control (not recorded which). The sequence links TRBV2 to TRBJ1-6; no D gene is confidently identified. The DNA reads TGTGCCAGCAGTGAAGAGGTGGCCCTCCACTTT. Its protein reads: CASSEEVALHF.